This T cell receptor (beta chain) is from a study of T cells in Graves' hyperthyroidism and ophthalmopathy. From germline, CDR1 is SGHAT and CDR2 FQNNGV. This CDR3 region has 16 residues. The J segment lost 3 bases and the V segment lost 5 bases, leaving 6 bases of the junction unmatched. Notes on this clonotype: No antigen is known for it.

Broader study findings: Ophthalmopathy was predicted by the model a median of 6.5 months ahead of onset.

RNA transcripts were the template for amplifying TCR beta CDR3 regions. An initial round of RT-PCR targeting the TCR CDR3 relied on the HTBI primer set. Via MiXCR, TCRdb re-called the multiplex PCR reads, giving one row per CDR3 protein. The profile shows 600,000 to 700,000 distinct CDR3 sequences, roughly 14% of them singletons. Uncontrolled infection, other autoimmune disease, pregnancy or lactation disqualified patients from enrolment. Sequencing was performed on blood. The rearrangement uses TRBV11-2 and TRBJ2-5; 13 nucleotides match TRBD2. The source is a woman between 40 and 55 years old with Graves' ophthalmopathy. Written as DNA, the CDR3 is TGTGCCAGCAGCCCCAGGACTAGCGGGAGTAAAGAGACCCAGTACTTC. It encodes CASSPRTSGSKETQYF.